This passage covers 20 T cell receptor beta chains from one sample sequenced in a study of PD-1 blockade in classical Hodgkin lymphoma. Each and every patient relapsed after autologous stem cell transplantation, and patients got differing brentuximab vedotin exposure. Clones were sequenced by immunoSEQ multiplex PCR, and TCRdb holds only the in-frame ones, with some missing. This repertoire shows about 10,000 clones, about three quarters found once; its top ten account for around 23%. The specimen comprised peripheral blood mononuclear cells (PBMCs), sampled at baseline. Receptors originate from a human donor with classical Hodgkin lymphoma.

The chain joins TRBV18 to TRBJ1-2; D remains unclear. Germline V gene lookup returns CDR1 KGHSH and CDR2 LQKENI. The length of the CDR3 is 14 residues. Deletions cut 2 bases from V and 4 bases from J, with 11 bases between. The CDR3 region is CASSPSQNTYGYTF. The CDR3 DNA sequence: TGTGCCAGCTCACCAAGTCAGAACACCTATGGCTACACCTTC.

This clone was seen a few times. CDR3 residues: CATSRARGSEGAYNTEAFF. The CDR3, as DNA: TGTGCCACCAGCAGGGCCCGGGGCTCGGAGGGGGCTTATAACACTGAAGCTTTCTTT. This rearrangement joins TRBV15 to TRBJ1-1, with 7 positions matching TRBD1. The CDR3 has 19 amino acids. V lost 3 bases to trimming and J lost 2 bases; unmatched junction nucleotides: 18. Germline V gene data show CDR1 as LNHNV and CDR2 as YYDKDF (reference sequence). Complete variable domain (other parts from reference TRBV15 and TRBJ1-1): DAMVIQNPRYQVTQFGKPVTLSCSQTLNHNVMYWYQQKSSQAPKLLFHYYDKDFNNEADTPDNFQSRRPNTSFCFLDIRSPGLGDTAMYLCATSRARGSEGAYNTEAFFGQGTRLTVV.

The chain combines TRBV19 with TRBJ2-1; 7 bases agree with TRBD1. There are 15 residues in the CDR3. Looked up from germline, CDR1 is LNHDA and CDR2 is SQIVND (reference sequence). J gave up 5 bases and V 4 bases, and 8 bases lay outside the gene matches. The DNA of the CDR3 is TGTGCCAGTAGTAAGACAGGGATTCTCCACAATGAGCAGTTCTTC. It specifies CASSKTGILHNEQFF.

This chain uses TRBV19 with TRBJ1-2; D is ambiguous. The CDR3 loop spans 12 amino acids. The V gene lost 4 bases and the J gene lost 3 bases, with 6 bases spanning the gap. CDR1 and CDR2 from the germline V gene are LNHDA and SQIVND (reference sequence). The CDR3 DNA sequence: TGTGCCAGTAGTAACAGCTACTATGGCTACACCTTC. It codes for CASSNSYYGYTF.

There are a few counts of this clone. The chain recombines TRBV7-2 with TRBJ2-5; 7 bases are shared with TRBD1. Germline V lookup: CDR1 SGHTA, CDR2 FQGNSA. Unmatched junction bases numbered 2, after V lost 5 bases and J lost 2 bases. There are 13 residues in the CDR3. CDR3: CASSPGQQETQYF. CDR3 bases: TGTGCCAGCAGCCCGGGACAGCAAGAGACCCAGTACTTC.

This chain joins TRBV11-2 and TRBJ2-6; D may be TRBD1 (6 bases). Germline V gives CDR1 SGHAT, CDR2 FQNNGV. This CDR3 region has 15 residues. V was pared by 5 bases and J by 0 bases, with 8 bases between. CDR3 in amino acids: CASSRQVSGANVLTF. The CDR3 DNA follows: TGTGCCAGCAGCCGACAGGTCTCTGGGGCCAACGTCCTGACTTTC.

V gene TRBV6-1 combines with J gene TRBJ1-4; D is possibly TRBD1 (5 bases). Germline lookup yields CDR1 MNHNS and CDR2 SASEGT. The CDR3 spans 15 residues. Trimming shortened V by 7 bases and J by 6 bases, and 18 bases separated the two germline ends. The CDR3 protein is CASTRDGTVYEKLFF. CDR3 DNA: TGTGCCAGCACTAGGGACGGTACAGTCTATGAAAAACTGTTTTTT.

This chain links TRBV6-5 with TRBJ2-7, with D perhaps TRBD1 or TRBD2 (5 bases each). The CDR3 sequence is 12 residues long. Trimming stripped 2 bases from V and 6 bases from J, with 8 bases between. Germline CDR1 and CDR2: MNHEY and SVGAGI. The CDR3 region is CASSYGGSEQYF. The CDR3 coding sequence is TGTGCCAGCAGTTACGGGGGAAGCGAGCAGTACTTC.

This clone has more than one count but fewer than ten. The CDR3 coding sequence is TGCGCCAGCAGAGATAACACCGGGGAGCTGTTTTTT. Its protein is CASRDNTGELFF. The rearrangement joins TRBV5-1 to TRBJ2-2; D is unclear. V shed 5 bases and J shed 2 bases, with 4 bases lying between them. This CDR3 contains 12 residues. Germline-derived CDR1 and CDR2 are SGHRS and YFSETQ.

The chain employs TRBV14 and TRBJ2-1, with 7 nucleotides matching TRBD1. The CDR3 is made up of 16 amino acids. The germline V gene has CDR1 SGHDN and CDR2 FVKESK. The trim removed 4 bases at V and 5 bases at J, leaving 11 bases unmatched. CDR3 amino acids: CASSRATGDTDNEQFF. The CDR3 coding sequence is TGTGCCAGCAGCCGAGCAACAGGGGATACCGACAATGAGCAGTTCTTC.

By frequency in the sample, this clone is medium-sized. J is TRBJ2-5 and V is TRBV15; D gene unclear. The length of the CDR3 is 15 residues. Trimming took off 1 base at V and 5 bases at J, with 14 bases between the two ends. Per the germline V gene, CDR1 is LNHNV and CDR2 is YYDKDF (reference sequence). Written as DNA, the CDR3 is TGTGCCACCAGCAGAGGTCGGCTACTAATGGAGACCCAGTACTTC. Its translation: CATSRGRLLMETQYF.

A single count supports this clone. The chain joins TRBV18 to TRBJ1-4; 8 bases are a match to TRBD1. Per the germline V gene, CDR1 is KGHSH and CDR2 is LQKENI. The CDR3 sequence is 15 residues long. V was pared by 3 bases and J by 7 bases, with 7 bases of the junction left unmatched. The DNA for the CDR3 is TGTGCCAGCTCACCCGACAGGGGACTAGGTGAAAAACTGTTTTTT. This gives the protein CASSPDRGLGEKLFF. Supplemented by reference TRBV18 and TRBJ1-4, the full variable domain reads NAGVMQNPRHLVRRRGQEARLRCSPMKGHSHVYWYRQLPEEGLKFMVYLQKENIIDESGMPKERFSAEFPKEGPSILRIQQVVRGDSAAYFCASSPDRGLGEKLFFGSGTQLSVL.

The gene calls are TRBV4-1 and TRBJ2-5; D might be TRBD2 (5 bases). The DNA end is a closer match to TRBJ2-7, so the J assignment may be wrong. Germline CDR1 MGHRA, CDR2 YSYEKL. The length of the CDR3 is 16 residues. CDR3 amino acids: CASSPSPGVLRDEQYF. CDR3 bases: TGCGCCAGCAGCCCCTCTCCCGGGGTTTTAAGGGACGAGCAGTACTTC.

This clone counts as medium-sized. The chain links TRBV19 to TRBJ2-7; 10 nucleotides align to TRBD1. From germline, CDR1 is LNHDA and CDR2 SQIVND (reference sequence). With 6 bases clipped from V and 2 bases from J, the junction kept 7 bases outside the gene matches. There are 15 residues in the CDR3. CDR3 protein: CASRPSGTGAYEQYF. The CDR3 DNA reads as TGTGCCAGTAGACCCTCCGGGACAGGGGCCTACGAGCAGTACTTC.

The V gene is TRBV5-1, the J gene TRBJ2-1; TRBD1 might be the D (5 bases). Trimming removed 1 base at V and 7 bases at J, with 15 bases between. The CDR3 consists of 15 residues. Germline lookup yields CDR1 SGHRS and CDR2 YFSETQ. The CDR3 DNA reads TGCGCCAGCAGCTTGTTACGACAGATGGGGAATGAGCAGTTCTTC. It translates to CASSLLRQMGNEQFF.

To note about this clone: An end of the junction does not agree with germline; a read error may underlie this. This chain joins TRBV23-1 and TRBJ2-7, with TRBD2 identical over 8 bases. TRBV23-1 is an ORF, and what it does is uncertain. The CDR3 consists of 16 residues. The CDR3 DNA reads as TGTGCCAGCAGCTTGATGGCTAGCGGGCTCGTCTACGAGCAGTACTTC. This encodes CASSLMASGLVYEQYF.

This clone is classed as medium-sized. The chain employs TRBV19 and TRBJ1-5; 8 bases fit TRBD1. Trimming at V came to 4 bases and at J to 1 base, leaving 3 bases not matched to a gene. Germline CDR1 and CDR2: LNHDA and SQIVND (reference sequence). The CDR3 totals 15 residues. CDR3 sequence reads: CASSTTGVSNQPQHF. As DNA, the CDR3 is TGTGCCAGTAGTACGACAGGGGTCAGCAATCAGCCCCAGCATTTT.

In its sample, this clone was seen once. The J gene is TRBJ2-3, the V gene TRBV28; D call uncertain. Trimming removed 1 base from V and 11 bases from J, with 13 bases in between. The CDR3 covers 13 residues. CDR1 is MDHEN and CDR2 is SYDVKM in the germline V gene. The CDR3 reads CASSLFPNLGQYF. In DNA form, the CDR3 reads TGTGCCAGCAGTTTATTTCCGAACTTGGGGCAGTATTTT. Supplemented by reference TRBV28 and TRBJ2-3, the full variable domain reads DVKVTQSSRYLVKRTGEKVFLECVQDMDHENMFWYRQDPGLGLRLIYFSYDVKMKEKGDIPEGYSVSREKKERFSLILESASTNQTSMYLCASSLFPNLGQYFGPGTRLTVL.

This sequence joins TRBV10-3 and TRBJ1-1; weak D call: TRBD1 (5 bases). The CDR3 is 15 residues long. V shed 0 bases and J shed 4 bases, with 12 bases lying between them. Germline CDR1 reads ENHRY; CDR2 reads SYGVKD. The CDR3 region is CAISESRQGGTEAFF. The CDR3 region has the DNA TGTGCCATCAGTGAGTCGCGGCAGGGAGGCACTGAAGCTTTCTTT.

This clone appeared once. V gene TRBV6-5 combines with J gene TRBJ2-1; 8 positions match TRBD1. With V trimmed by 2 bases and J by 6 bases, 6 bases remained unmatched. The CDR3 has 15 amino acids. Germline loops: CDR1 MNHEY, CDR2 SVGAGI. The CDR3 nucleotides read TGTGCCAGCAGTTACAGGGACAGGAGACCCAATGAGCAGTTCTTC. Translation gives CASSYRDRRPNEQFF.